The 17 T cell receptor beta chains presented below share a single source sample, sequenced in a study of regulatory T cells in long-lasting Graves disease. Time point indicated: persistent/refractory GD, antithyroid drugs over 5 years with positive TRAb. The TCR library was prepared using RNA isolated from PBMCs. Construction of the TCR beta libraries employed iRepertoire HTBI primers in conjunction with Arm-PCR of CDR3 regions. MiXCR, run by TCRdb on the multiplex PCR reads, gives a single entry per CDR3 protein. In the table there are over 650,000 distinct CDR3 sequences, about 32% of which are singletons. This specimen consisted of peripheral blood mononuclear cells (PBMCs), obtained when the disease was refractory, from a patient treated with antithyroid drugs. The receptor source for this set is a female donor with Graves disease.

V gene TRBV28 combines with J gene TRBJ1-3, with 9 positions matching TRBD1. Trimming cost V 2 bases and J 0 bases; bases outside gene matches: 2. Germline V gene lookup returns CDR1 MDHEN and CDR2 SYDVKM. The CDR3 spans 16 residues. The CDR3 nucleotides are TGTGCCAGCAGTTTAATACAGGGGGCCTCTGGAAACACCATATATTTT. Protein: CASSLIQGASGNTIYF.

Comments on this clonotype: A much larger clone differs from this one at a single base, so this may be a read error. This rearrangement joins TRBV2 to TRBJ1-1; no definite D call. The CDR3 runs 12 residues. V was pared by 4 bases and J by 1 base, with 4 bases between. Germline-derived CDR1 and CDR2 are SNHLY and FYNNEI. CDR3 sequence: CASSAQNTEAFF. Here the CDR3 DNA reads TGTGCCAGCAGTGCACAGAACACTGAAGCTTTCTTT.

The chain combines TRBV29-1 with TRBJ1-1; unclear D gene. Germline CDR1 reads SQVTM; CDR2 reads ANQGSEA. The CDR3 is made up of 10 amino acids. V dropped 4 bases and J dropped 8 bases, with 8 bases sitting between them. CDR3 DNA sequence: TGCAGCGTTGGTACGTTCGAAGCTTTCTTT. Amino acid sequence: CSVGTFEAFF.

This clonotype was picked up a small number of times. The genes are TRBV2 and TRBJ2-7; 12 bases match TRBD2. With 5 bases clipped from V and 1 base from J, the junction kept 12 bases outside the gene matches. This CDR3 comprises 18 residues. Germline CDR1 is SNHLY and CDR2 is FYNNEI. This CDR3 is CASSYSILAGGKSYEQYF. DNA for the CDR3: TGTGCCAGCAGTTACTCGATACTAGCGGGAGGTAAATCCTACGAGCAGTACTTC.

CDR3 nucleotide sequence: TGCGCCAGCAGCTCCGCGGGAGCACCACACTACGAGCAGTACTTC. Protein: CASSSAGAPHYEQYF. The chain has TRBV5-1 and TRBJ2-7, with 7 nucleotides matching TRBD2. The CDR3 has 15 residues. Looked up from germline, CDR1 is SGHRS and CDR2 is YFSETQ. After removal of 3 bases from V and 3 bases from J, the junction contained 9 bases not matched to a gene.

This clonotype was detected a few times. The rearrangement links TRBV27 to TRBJ1-2, with D possibly matching TRBD1 (6 bases). The CDR3 sequence is 13 residues long. CDR1 is MNHEY, CDR2 SMNVEV, per germline (reference sequence). V shed 4 bases and J shed 8 bases, with 14 bases lying between them. CDR3 DNA: TGTGCCAGCAGTTACAGGGATTCTAGCGGCTACACCTTC. This translates into CASSYRDSSGYTF.

This clonotype has only one observation. Relative to the germline gene, one junction end is altered; a read error may explain this. This rearrangement joins TRBV5-1 to TRBJ2-7; perhaps TRBD2 as D (6 bases). CDR1 is SGHRS and CDR2 is YFSETQ in the germline V gene. This CDR3 region has 13 residues. The CDR3 nucleotides are TGTGCCAGCAGCCCGCGGGACCTCTACGAGCAGTACTTC. It yields the protein CASSPRDLYEQYF.

This chain joins TRBV12-3 or TRBV12-4 and TRBJ2-7; D perhaps matches TRBD1 (5 bases). CDR3 length: 14 amino acids. The V gene lost 2 bases and the J gene lost 3 bases, with 11 bases spanning the gap. CDR3 DNA sequence: TGTGCCAGCAGTTTACAGGGCCCGGTCTACGAGCAGTACTTC. Protein product: CASSLQGPVYEQYF.

The rearrangement joins TRBV12-3 or TRBV12-4 to TRBJ1-5, with 8 bases lining up with TRBD1. The CDR3 runs 16 residues. The trim removed 6 bases at V and 1 base at J, leaving 8 bases unmatched. The CDR3 nucleotides read TGTGCCAGCAGCCCCACCGACAGGGGAAGCAATCAGCCCCAGCATTTT. This codes for CASSPTDRGSNQPQHF.

This clonotype was counted at least ten times. V is TRBV2 and J is TRBJ2-7; 11 bases fit TRBD2. The trim removed 10 bases at V and 5 bases at J, leaving 7 bases unmatched. CDR1 and CDR2 from the germline V gene are SNHLY and FYNNEI. CDR3 length: 13 amino acids. The CDR3 is CAIISGRVDEQYF. CDR3 sequence (DNA): TGTGCCATCATTAGCGGGAGGGTGGACGAGCAGTACTTC.

This clonotype was recorded at least ten times. The chain recombines TRBV6-5 with TRBJ2-7; D gene uncertain. The CDR3 consists of 16 residues. V lost 0 bases and J 5 bases, leaving 17 bases between the germline ends. Germline CDR1 is MNHEY and CDR2 is SVGAGI. The CDR3 sequence: CASSYSSSSETHEQYF. The CDR3 DNA is TGTGCCAGCAGTTACTCGAGTTCCAGCGAGACACACGAGCAGTACTTC.

The chain carries TRBV6-2 or TRBV6-3 and TRBJ1-4, with D perhaps matching TRBD1 (6 bases). V lost 7 bases, J lost 5 bases, and 11 bases lay in between. The CDR3 totals 13 residues. The germline V gene has CDR1 MNHEY and CDR2 SVGEGT. The chain's CDR3 is CASTYRDNEKLFF. CDR3 DNA sequence: TGTGCCAGCACATACAGGGACAATGAAAAACTGTTTTTT.

In this sample, this clonotype turned up many times. V usage is TRBV12-3 or TRBV12-4 and J usage is TRBJ1-2; 7 positions match TRBD1. The CDR3 extends over 14 amino acids. V shed 7 bases, J shed 4 bases, and the junction held 9 bases outside the gene matches. CDR3 sequence: CASTIGDSSYGYTF. CDR3 bases: TGTGCCAGCACCATCGGGGACAGCAGCTATGGCTACACCTTC.

The chain employs TRBV9 and TRBJ2-7; the D gene is possibly TRBD2 (6 bases). The germline V gene encodes CDR1 SGDLS and CDR2 YYNGEE. Trimming cost V 0 bases and J 7 bases, with 14 bases left between them. The CDR3 loop spans 14 amino acids. CDR3 sequence: CASSVGQVGGEQYF. Written as DNA, the CDR3 is TGTGCCAGCAGCGTAGGGCAGGTAGGAGGGGAGCAGTACTTC.

V is TRBV10-3 and J is TRBJ2-2; D is tentatively TRBD1 or TRBD2 (5 bases each). Trimming took 3 bases from V and 7 from J, leaving 18 bases between them. The CDR3 extends over 16 amino acids. The germline V gene encodes CDR1 ENHRY and CDR2 SYGVKD. The CDR3 DNA reads TGTGCCATCAGTGAATGGGACGGAGTATCCATCGGGGAGCTGTTTTTT. Translation gives CAISEWDGVSIGELFF.

V usage is TRBV11-3 and J usage is TRBJ1-2; D is unresolved. V lost 2 bases and J 5 bases, leaving 12 bases between the germline ends. CDR3 size: 14 residues. Germline V CDR1 and CDR2: SGHNT, YENEEA. DNA for the CDR3: TGTGCCAGCAGCTTACTGCAGGCTTGGTATGGCTACACCTTC. Its translation: CASSLLQAWYGYTF.

This clonotype showed up many times. The V gene is TRBV2, the J gene TRBJ2-5, with TRBD2 identical over 7 bases. The junction had 8 bases not matched to a gene; V was cut back by 4 bases and J by 3 bases. CDR1 is SNHLY, CDR2 FYNNEI, per germline. This CDR3 is 15 amino acids long. CDR3 nucleotide sequence: TGTGCCAGCAGTGCTCTAGCGGCCCGGAAAGAGACCCAGTACTTC. Protein: CASSALAARKETQYF.